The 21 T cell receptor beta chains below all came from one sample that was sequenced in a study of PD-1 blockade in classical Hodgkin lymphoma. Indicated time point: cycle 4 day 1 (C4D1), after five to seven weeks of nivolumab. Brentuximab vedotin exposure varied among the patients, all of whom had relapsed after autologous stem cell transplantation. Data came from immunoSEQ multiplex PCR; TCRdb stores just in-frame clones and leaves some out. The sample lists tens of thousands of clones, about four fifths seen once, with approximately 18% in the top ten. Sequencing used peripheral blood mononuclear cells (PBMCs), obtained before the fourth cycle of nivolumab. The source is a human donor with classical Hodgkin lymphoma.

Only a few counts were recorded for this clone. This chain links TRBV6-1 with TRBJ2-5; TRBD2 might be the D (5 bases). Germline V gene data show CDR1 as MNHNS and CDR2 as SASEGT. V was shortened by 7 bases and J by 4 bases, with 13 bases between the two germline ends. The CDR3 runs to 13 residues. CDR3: CASMNSRGETQYF. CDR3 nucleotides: TGTGCCAGCATGAACAGTCGGGGAGAGACCCAGTACTTC.

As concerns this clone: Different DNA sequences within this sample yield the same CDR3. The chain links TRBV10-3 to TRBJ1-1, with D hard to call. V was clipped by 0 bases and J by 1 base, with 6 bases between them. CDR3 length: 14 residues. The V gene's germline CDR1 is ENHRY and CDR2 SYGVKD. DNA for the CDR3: TGTGCCATCAGTGAGTCGGGCCCGAACACTGAAGCTTTCTTT. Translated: CAISESGPNTEAFF.

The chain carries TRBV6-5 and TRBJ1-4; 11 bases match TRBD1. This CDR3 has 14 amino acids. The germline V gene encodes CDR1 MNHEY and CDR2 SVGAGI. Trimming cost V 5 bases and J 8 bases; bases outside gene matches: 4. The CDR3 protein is CASSRTGGREKLFF. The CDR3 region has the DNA TGTGCCAGCAGTCGGACAGGGGGCAGGGAAAAACTGTTTTTT.

CDR3 protein: CASSATWREPQHF. The CDR3 coding sequence is TGTGCCAGCAGCGCTACGTGGCGGGAGCCCCAGCATTTT. The chain is built from TRBV6-1 and TRBJ1-5; no reliable D call. Germline assignment: CDR1 MNHNS and CDR2 SASEGT. Trimming shortened V by 6 bases and J by 8 bases, and 14 bases separated the two germline ends. The CDR3 runs 13 residues.

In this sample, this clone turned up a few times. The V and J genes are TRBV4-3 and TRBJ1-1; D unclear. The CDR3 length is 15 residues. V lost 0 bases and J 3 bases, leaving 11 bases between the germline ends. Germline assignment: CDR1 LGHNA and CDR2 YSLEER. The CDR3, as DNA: TGCGCCAGCAGCCAAGATGTGACACCCGACACTGAAGCTTTCTTT. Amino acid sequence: CASSQDVTPDTEAFF.

The chain's CDR3 is CASSEQGYEQFF. In DNA, the CDR3 is TGTGCCAGCAGCGAACAGGGCTATGAGCAGTTCTTC. The chain employs TRBV9 and TRBJ2-1; TRBD1 might be the D (6 bases). CDR3 length: 12 residues. V gave up 3 bases and J gave up 8 bases, with 9 bases separating them. Germline CDR1 is SGDLS and CDR2 is YYNGEE.

As DNA, the CDR3 is TGTGCCAGCAGTTTGGGTTCTTTAGCGGCAATCTACGAGCAGTACTTC. Protein sequence: CASSLGSLAAIYEQYF. This chain connects TRBV28 to TRBJ2-7; D is perhaps TRBD2 (6 bases). The CDR3 has 16 residues. V gave up 3 bases and J gave up 3 bases, with 18 bases separating them. The germline V gene has CDR1 MDHEN and CDR2 SYDVKM.

The CDR3: CASSLSGTASYEQYF. The CDR3 DNA sequence: TGTGCCAGCAGTTTGTCCGGGACAGCCTCCTACGAGCAGTACTTC. The V and J genes are TRBV6-6 and TRBJ2-7; 7 bases fit TRBD1. The V segment lost 4 bases and the J segment 0 bases; nucleotides outside the gene matches: 6. CDR3 length: 15 amino acids. Per germline, CDR1 MNHNY and CDR2 SVGAGI (reference sequence).

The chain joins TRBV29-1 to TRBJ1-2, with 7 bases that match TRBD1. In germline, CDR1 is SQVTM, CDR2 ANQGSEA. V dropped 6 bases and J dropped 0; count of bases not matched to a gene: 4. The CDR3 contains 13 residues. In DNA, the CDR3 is TGCAGCGTATGGACAGGAGCTAACTATGGCTACACCTTC. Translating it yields CSVWTGANYGYTF.

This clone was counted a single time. The CDR3 region is CASSSSPRAGANVLTF. CDR3 DNA sequence: TGTGCCAGCAGCTCCTCCCCGAGGGCTGGGGCCAACGTCCTGACTTTC. The chain joins TRBV7-6 to TRBJ2-6, with D possibly TRBD2 on 5 matching bases. Germline V gives CDR1 SGHVS, CDR2 FNYEAQ. CDR3 length: 16 residues. Trimming took 4 bases from V and 2 from J, leaving 12 bases between them.

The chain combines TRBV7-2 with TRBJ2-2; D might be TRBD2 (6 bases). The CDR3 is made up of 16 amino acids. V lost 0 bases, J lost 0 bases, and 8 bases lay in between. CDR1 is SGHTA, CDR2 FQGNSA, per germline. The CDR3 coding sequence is TGTGCCAGCAGCTTAGCCGGCGGGACGAACACCGGGGAGCTGTTTTTT. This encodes CASSLAGGTNTGELFF.

Written as DNA, the CDR3 is TGCGCCAGCAGCCAGTTTCCAGGGGCCACATATGGCTACACCTTC. Translating it yields CASSQFPGATYGYTF. This chain uses TRBV4-3 with TRBJ1-2, with D tentatively TRBD1 (6 bases). This CDR3 region has 15 residues. V lost 3 bases to trimming and J lost 5 bases, with 16 bases between them. Germline V CDR1 and CDR2: LGHNA, YSLEER.

The CDR3 here is CSGSISGSPDTQYF. The CDR3 DNA reads as TGCAGCGGTTCTATTAGCGGGAGCCCCGATACGCAGTATTTT. The V call is TRBV29-1, the J call TRBJ2-3, with 9 bases identical to TRBD2. V lost 7 bases and J lost 6; bases outside the gene matches: 11. Germline lookup yields CDR1 SQVTM and CDR2 ANQGSEA. The CDR3 consists of 14 residues.

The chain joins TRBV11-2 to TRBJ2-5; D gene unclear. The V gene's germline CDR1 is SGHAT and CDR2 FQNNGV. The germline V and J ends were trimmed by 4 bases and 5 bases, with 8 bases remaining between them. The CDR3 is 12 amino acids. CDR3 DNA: TGTGCCAGCAGCTACGGCCGGGAGACCCAGTACTTC. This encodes CASSYGRETQYF.

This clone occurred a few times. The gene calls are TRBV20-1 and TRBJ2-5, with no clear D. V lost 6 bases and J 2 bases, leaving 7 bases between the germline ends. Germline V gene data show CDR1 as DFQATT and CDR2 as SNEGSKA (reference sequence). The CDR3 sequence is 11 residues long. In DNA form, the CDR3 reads TGCAGTGCCGCCCCACAAGAGACCCAGTACTTC. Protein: CSAAPQETQYF.

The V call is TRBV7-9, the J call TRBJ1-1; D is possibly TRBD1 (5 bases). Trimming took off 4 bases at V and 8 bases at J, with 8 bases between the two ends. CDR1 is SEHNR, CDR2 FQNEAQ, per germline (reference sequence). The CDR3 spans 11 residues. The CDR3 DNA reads TGTGCCAGCAGCTCCTACAGGGAAGCTTTCTTT. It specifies CASSSYREAFF.

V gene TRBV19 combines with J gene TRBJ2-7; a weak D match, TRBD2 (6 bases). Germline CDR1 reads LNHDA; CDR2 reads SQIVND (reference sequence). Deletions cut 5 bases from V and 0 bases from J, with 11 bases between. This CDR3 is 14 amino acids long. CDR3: CASSLGGSSYEQYF. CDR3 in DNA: TGTGCCAGTAGTCTCGGGGGAAGCTCCTACGAGCAGTACTTC.

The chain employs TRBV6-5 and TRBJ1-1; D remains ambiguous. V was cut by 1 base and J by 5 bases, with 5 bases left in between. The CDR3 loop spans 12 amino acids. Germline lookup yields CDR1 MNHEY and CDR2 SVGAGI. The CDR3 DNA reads TGTGCCAGCAGTTACTTCCGTACTGAAGCTTTCTTT. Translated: CASSYFRTEAFF.

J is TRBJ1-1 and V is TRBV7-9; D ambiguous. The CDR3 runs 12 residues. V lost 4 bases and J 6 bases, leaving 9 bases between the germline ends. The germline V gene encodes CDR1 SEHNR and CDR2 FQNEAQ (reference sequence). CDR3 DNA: TGTGCCAGCAGCTCCCCAGGCGCTGAAGCTTTCTTT. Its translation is CASSSPGAEAFF.

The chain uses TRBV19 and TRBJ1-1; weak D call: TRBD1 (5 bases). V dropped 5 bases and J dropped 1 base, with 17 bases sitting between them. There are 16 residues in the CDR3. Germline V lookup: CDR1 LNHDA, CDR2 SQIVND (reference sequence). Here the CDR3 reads CASSVGVGTANTEAFF. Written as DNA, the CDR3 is TGTGCCAGTAGTGTCGGGGTCGGGACTGCGAACACTGAAGCTTTCTTT.

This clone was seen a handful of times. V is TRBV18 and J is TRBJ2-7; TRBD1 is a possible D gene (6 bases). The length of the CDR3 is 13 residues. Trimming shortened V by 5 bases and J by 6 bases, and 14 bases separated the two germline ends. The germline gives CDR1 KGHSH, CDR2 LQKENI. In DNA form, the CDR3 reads TGTGCCAGCTCAAAGACAGGTTACCCCGAGCAGTACGTC. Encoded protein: CASSKTGYPEQYV.